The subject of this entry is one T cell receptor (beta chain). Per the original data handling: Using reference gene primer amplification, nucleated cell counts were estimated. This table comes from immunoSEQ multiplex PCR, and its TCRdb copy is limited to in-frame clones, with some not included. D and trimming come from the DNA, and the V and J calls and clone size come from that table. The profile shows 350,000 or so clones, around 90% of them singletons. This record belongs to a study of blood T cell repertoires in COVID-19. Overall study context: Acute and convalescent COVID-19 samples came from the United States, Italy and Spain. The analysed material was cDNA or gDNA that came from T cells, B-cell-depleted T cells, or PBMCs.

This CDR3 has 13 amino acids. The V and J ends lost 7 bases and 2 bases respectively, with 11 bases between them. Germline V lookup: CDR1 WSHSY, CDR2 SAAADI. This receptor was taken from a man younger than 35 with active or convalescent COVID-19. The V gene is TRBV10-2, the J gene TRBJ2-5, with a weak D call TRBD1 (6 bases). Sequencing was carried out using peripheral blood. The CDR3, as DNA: TGCGCCAGCACCGGACAGTTACAAGAGACCCAGTACTTC. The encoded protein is CASTGQLQETQYF.